This TCR beta chain was retrieved from a study of T cell responses to AZD1222 COVID-19 vaccine. Findings and limits, study-wide: It should be noted that donors were predominantly white British and more often female, and clonal diversity was possibly underestimated.

Concerning this clone: Its specificity is not known.

The CDR3 extends over 15 amino acids. The V end was cut by 4 bases, the J end by 6 bases, with 18 bases between. Germline CDR1 is LGHNT and CDR2 is FRNRAP. This table comes from immunoSEQ multiplex PCR, and its TCRdb copy is limited to in-frame clones, with some not included. The table includes about 120,000 clones, around 83% detected once. The specimen was peripheral blood, collected 28 days after the second AZD1222 dose. The clonotype originates from an adult who received the AZD1222 COVID-19 vaccine. V and J are TRBV12-5 and TRBJ1-2; D ambiguous. The chain's CDR3 is CASGSYAGSENGYTF. As DNA, the CDR3 is TGTGCTAGTGGTTCATACGCGGGGTCTGAAAATGGCTACACCTTC.